The rows below give T cell receptor beta chains drawn from one sample of a study of T-cell memory formation after mild COVID-19. TCRdb used MiXCR to reprocess the 5' RACE reads, holding one entry per CDR3 protein. The table shows 250,000 to 350,000 distinct CDR3 sequences, with roughly 15% occurring only once. The material sequenced was PBMCs or a T cell subset sorted from them (not recorded which). The receptor set was obtained from a man aged 18-30 years who had mild COVID-19 (a few samples of this study predate the infection). Cell type and time point are not known. Both conserved end residues are part of each CDR3. The D gene is left open where the match is weak. Not all rows give a size; the values are once, few, many and, for expanded clones, a class.

V gene	clone size	CDR3 length	J gene	D gene	CDR3 protein	CDR3 DNA
TRBV3-1	-	16	TRBJ2-2	-	CASSFLQGSNTGELFF	TGTGCCAGCAGCTTCCTTCAGGGTTCGAACACCGGGGAGCTGTTTTTT
TRBV9	-	13	TRBJ1-2	-	CASSFRIRSGYTF	TGTGCCAGCAGCTTCCGTATTCGTTCTGGCTACACCTTC
TRBV12-3/TRBV12-4	few	15	TRBJ2-2	-	CASSGTGRMSGELFF	TGTGCCAGCAGTGGGACGGGCCGTATGTCCGGGGAGCTGTTTTTT
TRBV3-1	few	14	TRBJ2-7	-	CASSQVSRSYEQYF	TGTGCCAGCAGCCAAGTCAGCCGATCCTACGAGCAGTACTTC
TRBV20-1	many	15	TRBJ1-1	-	CSAPRLGRWDTEAFF	TGCAGTGCTCCTAGATTGGGGCGCTGGGATACTGAAGCTTTCTTT
TRBV7-9	-	16	TRBJ2-1	TRBD1	CASSYSPGQEYNEQFF	TGTGCCAGCAGTTACTCGCCGGGACAGGAGTACAATGAGCAGTTCTTC
TRBV4-3	few	14	TRBJ2-2	TRBD2	CASERGANTGELFF	TGCGCCAGCGAGCGGGGGGCGAACACCGGGGAGCTGTTTTTT
TRBV10-3	once	15	TRBJ1-6	-	CAISERRQDNSPLHF	TGTGCCATCAGTGAAAGGCGACAGGATAATTCACCCCTCCACTTT
TRBV5-5	-	12	TRBJ1-5	-	CASSLEAQPQHF	TGTGCCAGCAGCTTGGAAGCTCAGCCCCAGCATTTT
TRBV2	few	14	TRBJ1-3	-	CASSEVTAGNTIYF	TGTGCCAGCAGTGAAGTGACGGCTGGAAACACCATATATTTT
TRBV9	few	14	TRBJ2-3	TRBD2	CASSVLAGTDTQYF	TGTGCCAGCAGCGTACTAGCGGGCACAGATACGCAGTATTTT
TRBV4-1	few	15	TRBJ1-5	TRBD1	CASSQITGVRQPQHF	TGCGCCAGCAGCCAGATAACAGGGGTTCGTCAGCCCCAGCATTTT
TRBV7-9	few	12	TRBJ2-1	-	CASTLVYNEQFF	TGTGCCAGCACCCTAGTCTACAATGAGCAGTTCTTC
TRBV29-1	-	13	TRBJ2-3	TRBD2	CSCQRGGTDTQYF	TGCAGCTGCCAGCGGGGGGGCACAGATACGCAGTATTTT
TRBV4-1	-	15	TRBJ1-6	-	CASSQGVANNSPLHF	TGCGCCAGCAGCCAGGGCGTGGCAAATAATTCACCCCTCCACTTT
TRBV7-6	few	15	TRBJ2-3	TRBD1	CASSPGTGESDTQYF	TGTGCCAGCAGCCCCGGGACAGGGGAATCAGATACGCAGTATTTT
TRBV7-6	many	15	TRBJ2-1	TRBD2	CASSNRRLADNEQFF	TGTGCCAGCAGCAACCGACGGCTAGCGGACAATGAGCAGTTCTTC
TRBV5-4	few	14	TRBJ2-2	-	CASRPDPNTGELFF	TGTGCCAGCAGACCGGACCCGAACACCGGGGAGCTGTTTTTT
TRBV6-6	few	15	TRBJ1-5	-	CASSPDSLSNQPQHF	TGTGCCAGCAGTCCCGACAGCCTTAGCAATCAGCCCCAGCATTTT
TRBV6-1	-	12	TRBJ2-1	-	CASSEAQGREFF	TGTGCCAGCAGTGAAGCCCAGGGGAGAGAGTTCTTC
TRBV28	few	15	TRBJ2-1	-	CASSLTQVVYNEQFF	TGTGCCAGCAGTTTAACGCAGGTGGTCTACAATGAGCAGTTCTTC
TRBV6-2/TRBV6-3	-	15	TRBJ2-3	-	CASSPYRAVADTKYF	TGTGCCAGCAGTCCTTATAGGGCGGTTGCAGATACGAAGTATTTT
TRBV12-3/TRBV12-4	few	14	TRBJ2-3	TRBD2	CASSRTSGVDTQYF	TGTGCCAGCAGTCGGACTAGCGGGGTAGATACGCAGTATTTT
TRBV4-1	-	12	TRBJ1-1	-	CASSQDLAEAFF	TGCGCCAGCAGCCAAGATTTGGCTGAAGCTTTCTTT
TRBV5-1	-	13	TRBJ2-3	TRBD2	CASSLTSDDTQYF	TGCGCCAGCAGCCTGACTAGCGACGATACGCAGTATTTT
TRBV13	-	16	TRBJ1-5	-	CASSLGLGDGHQPQHF	TGTGCCAGCAGCTTAGGCTTGGGAGATGGGCATCAGCCCCAGCATTTT
TRBV10-3	few	13	TRBJ1-5	-	CAISGSGVQPQHF	TGTGCCATCAGTGGGTCAGGGGTTCAGCCCCAGCATTTT
TRBV7-7	-	14	TRBJ2-5	-	CASSVGGPTETQYF	TGTGCCAGCAGCGTGGGGGGGCCCACGGAGACCCAGTACTTC
TRBV12-2	-	16	TRBJ1-6	-	CASRSLIDRVYSPLHF	TGTGCAAGTCGCTCTTTAATCGACAGGGTCTATTCACCCCTCCACTTT
TRBV20-1	few	16	TRBJ1-5	-	CSTRLAGLGWNQPQHF	TGCAGTACCCGGTTAGCCGGACTAGGGTGGAATCAGCCCCAGCATTTT
TRBV19	-	14	TRBJ1-5	-	CASSIRPGGQPQHF	TGTGCCAGTAGTATTCGGCCGGGGGGTCAGCCCCAGCATTTT
TRBV7-2	many	18	TRBJ2-1	-	CASSLTLPPTGYSNEQFF	TGTGCCAGCAGCTTAACCCTCCCGCCCACAGGGTACAGCAATGAGCAGTTCTTC
TRBV20-1	many	12	TRBJ1-5	-	CSARAGNQPQHF	TGCAGTGCTAGAGCGGGGAATCAGCCCCAGCATTTT
TRBV7-3	few	14	TRBJ2-2	-	CASSLTGLTGWLFF	TGTGCCAGCAGCTTGACAGGCTTAACGGGCTGGCTGTTTTTT
TRBV10-2	few	13	TRBJ2-1	-	CASVEDSYNEQFF	TGCGCCAGCGTGGAGGACAGTTACAATGAGCAGTTCTTC
TRBV4-3	few	15	TRBJ2-2	TRBD1	CASSSRTGRTGELFF	TGCGCCAGCAGCTCGAGGACAGGCCGGACCGGGGAGCTGTTTTTT
TRBV5-4	-	15	TRBJ2-3	TRBD1	CASRGGQGGTDTQYF	TGTGCCAGCAGGGGGGGACAGGGAGGCACAGATACGCAGTATTTT
TRBV6-5	many	17	TRBJ2-6	-	CASRSSGRTSGANVLTF	TGTGCCAGCAGGTCCTCGGGACGGACCTCTGGGGCCAACGTCCTGACTTTC
TRBV4-3	many	14	TRBJ2-3	TRBD2	CASSLNAGADTQYF	TGCGCCAGCAGCTTGAATGCGGGAGCAGATACGCAGTATTTT
TRBV30	-	14	TRBJ1-5	-	CAWSVQGASQPQHF	TGTGCCTGGAGTGTCCAAGGGGCGAGTCAGCCCCAGCATTTT
TRBV28	-	15	TRBJ2-2	TRBD1	CASSSSDRKGGELFF	TGTGCCAGCAGTTCATCGGACAGGAAGGGCGGGGAGCTGTTTTTT
TRBV10-3	few	16	TRBJ2-1	-	CAISESVAGAYNEQFF	TGTGCCATCAGTGAGTCTGTCGCCGGGGCGTACAATGAGCAGTTCTTC
TRBV12-3/TRBV12-4	few	16	TRBJ2-3	TRBD1	CASSLTTGSPTDTQYF	TGTGCCAGCAGTTTAACGACAGGGTCTCCTACAGATACGCAGTATTTT
TRBV7-8	few	15	TRBJ2-6	-	CASSFPGRGANVLTF	TGTGCCAGCAGCTTTCCGGGGCGGGGGGCCAACGTCCTGACTTTC
TRBV20-1	few	17	TRBJ2-4	-	CSARVLRGPLAKNIQYF	TGCAGTGCTAGAGTTCTCCGGGGGCCCCTAGCCAAAAACATTCAGTACTTC
TRBV7-2	-	17	TRBJ2-3	-	CASSPWAQLASSDTQYF	TGTGCCAGCAGCCCATGGGCCCAGCTCGCGTCGTCAGATACGCAGTATTTT
TRBV7-7	-	15	TRBJ1-2	TRBD1	CASSLVGQGSNGYTF	TGTGCCAGCAGCTTAGTCGGACAGGGATCGAACGGCTACACCTTC
TRBV7-2	many	13	TRBJ2-3	TRBD2	CASSLAGSDTQYF	TGTGCCAGCAGCCTAGCGGGGTCAGATACGCAGTATTTT
TRBV12-3/TRBV12-4	few	14	TRBJ2-2	TRBD2	CASSLLAGEGELFF	TGTGCCAGCAGTTTACTAGCGGGGGAGGGGGAGCTGTTTTTT
TRBV7-9	few	15	TRBJ2-3	TRBD1	CASSLQLDRDLSQYF	TGTGCCAGCAGCCTGCAGCTAGACAGGGATCTTTCGCAGTATTTT
TRBV4-3	few	14	TRBJ2-7	-	CASSQGGQGYEQYF	TGCGCCAGCAGCCAAGGTGGGCAGGGCTACGAGCAGTACTTC
TRBV5-1	-	17	TRBJ2-3	-	CASTLGVTREQWITQYF	TGCGCCAGCACCCTTGGGGTCACGAGGGAGCAATGGATAACGCAGTATTTT